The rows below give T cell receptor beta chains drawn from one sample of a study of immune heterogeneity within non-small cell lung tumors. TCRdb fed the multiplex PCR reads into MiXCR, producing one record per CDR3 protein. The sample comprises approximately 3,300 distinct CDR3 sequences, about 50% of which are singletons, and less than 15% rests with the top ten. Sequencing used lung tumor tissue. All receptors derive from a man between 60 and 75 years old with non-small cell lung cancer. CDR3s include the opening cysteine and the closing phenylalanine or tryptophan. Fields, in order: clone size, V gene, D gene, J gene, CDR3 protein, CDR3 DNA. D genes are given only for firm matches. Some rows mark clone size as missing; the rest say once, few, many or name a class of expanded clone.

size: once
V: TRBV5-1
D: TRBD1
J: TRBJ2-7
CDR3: CASSLTGTGVYEQYF
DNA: TGCGCCAGCAGCTTGACCGGGACAGGGGTTTACGAGCAGTACTTC

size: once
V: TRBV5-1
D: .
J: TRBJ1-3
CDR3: CASSGGDSGNTIYF
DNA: TGCGCCAGCAGCGGAGGGGACTCTGGAAACACCATATATTTT

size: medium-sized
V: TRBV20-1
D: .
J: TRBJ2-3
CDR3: CSANTGQRGADTQYF
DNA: TGCAGTGCTAACACCGGACAGAGGGGTGCAGATACGCAGTATTTT

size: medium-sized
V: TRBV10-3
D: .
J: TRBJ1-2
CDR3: CAISEEQFSDGYTF
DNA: TGTGCCATCAGTGAGGAACAGTTTAGTGATGGCTACACCTTC

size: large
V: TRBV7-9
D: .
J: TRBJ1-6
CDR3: CASSLVGQNSPLHF
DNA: TGTGCCAGCAGCTTAGTCGGACAAAATTCACCCCTCCACTTT

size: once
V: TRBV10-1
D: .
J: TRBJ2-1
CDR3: CASGRETNEQFF
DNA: TGCGCCAGCGGGCGAGAAACCAATGAGCAGTTCTTC

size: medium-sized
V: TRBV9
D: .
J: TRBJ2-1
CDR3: CASSVRPETYNEQFF
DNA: TGTGCCAGCAGCGTCAGGCCGGAGACCTACAATGAGCAGTTCTTC

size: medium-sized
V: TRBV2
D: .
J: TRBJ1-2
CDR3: CASSEESGLDYGYTF
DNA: TGTGCCAGCAGTGAAGAATCAGGGTTGGACTATGGCTACACCTTC

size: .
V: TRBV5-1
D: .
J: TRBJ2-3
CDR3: CASSLRGGADTQYF
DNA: TGCGCCAGCAGCCTACGTGGGGGCGCAGATACGCAGTATTTT

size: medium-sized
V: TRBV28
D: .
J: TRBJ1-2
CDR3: CASVPGGRDGYTF
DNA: TGTGCCAGCGTCCCCGGGGGGCGCGATGGCTACACCTTC

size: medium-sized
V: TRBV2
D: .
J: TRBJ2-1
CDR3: CASRDVADEQFF
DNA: TGTGCCAGCAGGGACGTTGCGGATGAGCAGTTCTTC

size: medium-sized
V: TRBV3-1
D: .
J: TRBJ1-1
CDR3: CASSQGGVLAFF
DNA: TGTGCCAGCAGCCAAGGGGGGGTTTTGGCTTTCTTT

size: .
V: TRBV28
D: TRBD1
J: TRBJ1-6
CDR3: CASSFPPRTGGNSPLHF
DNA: TGTGCCAGCAGTTTCCCCCCACGGACAGGGGGTAATTCACCCCTCCACTTT

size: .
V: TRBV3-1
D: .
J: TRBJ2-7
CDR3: CASSQAGPYEQYF
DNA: TGTGCCAGCAGCCAAGCCGGACCCTACGAGCAGTACTTC

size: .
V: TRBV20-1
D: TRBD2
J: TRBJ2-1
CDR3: CSAGGETSGSSEQFF
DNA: TGCAGTGCGGGGGGCGAGACTAGCGGGAGTTCTGAGCAGTTCTTC

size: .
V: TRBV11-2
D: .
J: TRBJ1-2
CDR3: CASSLDPGTSGYTF
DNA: TGTGCCAGCAGCTTAGACCCCGGGACATCTGGCTACACCTTC

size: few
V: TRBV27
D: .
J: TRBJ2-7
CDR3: CASSSPSAILYEQYF
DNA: TGTGCCAGCAGCTCTCCTAGCGCCATTCTATACGAGCAGTACTTC

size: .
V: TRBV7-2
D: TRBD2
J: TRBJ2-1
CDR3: CASSFRGLAGTSSYNEQFF
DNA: TGTGCCAGCAGCTTCCGGGGACTAGCGGGAACGAGCTCCTACAATGAGCAGTTCTTC

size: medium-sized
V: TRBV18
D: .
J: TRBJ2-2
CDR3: CASSPPTASSGELFF
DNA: TGTGCCAGCTCACCACCGACAGCATCCTCCGGGGAGCTGTTTTTT

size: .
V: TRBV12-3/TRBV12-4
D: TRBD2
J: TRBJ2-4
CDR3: CASSSGNNLAKNIQYF
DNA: TGTGCCAGTTCTAGCGGGAATAACTTAGCCAAAAACATTCAGTACTTC

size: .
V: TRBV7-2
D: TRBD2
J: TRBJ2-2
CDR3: CASSPPGLVDGELFF
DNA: TGTGCCAGCAGCCCACCGGGACTAGTCGACGGGGAGCTGTTTTTT

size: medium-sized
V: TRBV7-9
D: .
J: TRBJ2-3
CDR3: CASSLAGPKADTQYF
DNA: TGTGCCAGCAGCTTAGCGGGCCCGAAGGCAGATACGCAGTATTTT

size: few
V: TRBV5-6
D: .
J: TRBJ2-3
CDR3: CASSSRPDTQYF
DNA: TGTGCCAGCAGCTCAAGACCGGATACGCAGTATTTT

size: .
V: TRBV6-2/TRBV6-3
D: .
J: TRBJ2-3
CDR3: CASSYLLSTDTQYF
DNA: TGTGCCAGCAGTTACCTCCTTAGCACAGATACGCAGTATTTT

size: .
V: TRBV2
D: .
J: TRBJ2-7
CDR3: CASSVGLQSYEQYF
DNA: TGTGCCAGCAGTGTTGGTCTGCAATCCTACGAGCAGTACTTC

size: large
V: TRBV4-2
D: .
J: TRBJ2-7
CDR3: CASSQQKGDYEQYF
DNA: TGTGCCAGCAGCCAACAAAAGGGAGATTACGAGCAGTACTTC

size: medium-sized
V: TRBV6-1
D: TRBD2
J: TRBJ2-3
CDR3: CASSYGGRAGGTDTQYF
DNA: TGTGCCAGCAGTTATGGCGGGAGGGCCGGGGGCACAGATACGCAGTATTTT

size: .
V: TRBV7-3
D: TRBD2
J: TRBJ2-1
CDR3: CASSLTAAGVGNEEFF
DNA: TGTGCCAGCAGCTTAACGGCAGCGGGGGTGGGCAATGAGGAGTTCTTT

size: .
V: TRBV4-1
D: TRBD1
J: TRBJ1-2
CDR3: CASSQDLAGGNGYTF
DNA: TGCGCCAGCAGCCAAGATCTCGCAGGGGGCAATGGCTACACCTTC